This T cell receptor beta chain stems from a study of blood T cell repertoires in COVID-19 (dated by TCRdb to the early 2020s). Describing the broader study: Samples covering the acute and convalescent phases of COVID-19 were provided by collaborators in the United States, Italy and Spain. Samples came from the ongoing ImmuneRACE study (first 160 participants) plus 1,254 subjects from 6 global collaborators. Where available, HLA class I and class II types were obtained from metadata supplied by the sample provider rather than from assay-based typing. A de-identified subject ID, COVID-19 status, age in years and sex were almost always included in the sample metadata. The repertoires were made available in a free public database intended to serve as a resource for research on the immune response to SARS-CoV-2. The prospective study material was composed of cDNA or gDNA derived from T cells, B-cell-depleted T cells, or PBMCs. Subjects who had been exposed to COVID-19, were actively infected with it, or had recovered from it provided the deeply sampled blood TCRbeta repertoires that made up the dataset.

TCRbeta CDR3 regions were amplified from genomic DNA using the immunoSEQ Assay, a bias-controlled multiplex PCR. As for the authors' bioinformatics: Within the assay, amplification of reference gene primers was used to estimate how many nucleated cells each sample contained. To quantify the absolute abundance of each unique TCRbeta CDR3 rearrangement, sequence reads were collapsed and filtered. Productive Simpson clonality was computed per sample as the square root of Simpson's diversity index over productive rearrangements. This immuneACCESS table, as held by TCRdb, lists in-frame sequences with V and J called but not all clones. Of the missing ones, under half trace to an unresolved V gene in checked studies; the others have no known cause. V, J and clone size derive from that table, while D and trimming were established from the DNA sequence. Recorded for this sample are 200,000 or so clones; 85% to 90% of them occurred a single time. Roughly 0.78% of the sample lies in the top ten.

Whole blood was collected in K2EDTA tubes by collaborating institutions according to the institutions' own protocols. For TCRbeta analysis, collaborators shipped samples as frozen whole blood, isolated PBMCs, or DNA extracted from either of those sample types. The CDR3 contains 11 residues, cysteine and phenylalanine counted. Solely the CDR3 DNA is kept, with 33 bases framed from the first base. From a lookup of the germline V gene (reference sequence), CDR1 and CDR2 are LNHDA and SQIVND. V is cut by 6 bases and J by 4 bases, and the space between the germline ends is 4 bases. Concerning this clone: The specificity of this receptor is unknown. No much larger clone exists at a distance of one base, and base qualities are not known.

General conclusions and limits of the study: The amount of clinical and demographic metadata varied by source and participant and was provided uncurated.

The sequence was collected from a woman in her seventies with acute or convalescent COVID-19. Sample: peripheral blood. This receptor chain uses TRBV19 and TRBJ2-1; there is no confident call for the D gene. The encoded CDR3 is CASSLYNEQFF. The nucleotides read TGTGCCAGTAGCCTTTACAATGAGCAGTTCTTC. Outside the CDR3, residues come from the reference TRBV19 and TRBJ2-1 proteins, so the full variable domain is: DGGITQSPKYLFRKEGQNVTLSCEQNLNHDAMYWYRQDPGQGLRLIYYSQIVNDFQKGDIAEGYSVSREKKESFPLTVTSAQKNPTAFYLCASSLYNEQFFGPGTRLTVL.